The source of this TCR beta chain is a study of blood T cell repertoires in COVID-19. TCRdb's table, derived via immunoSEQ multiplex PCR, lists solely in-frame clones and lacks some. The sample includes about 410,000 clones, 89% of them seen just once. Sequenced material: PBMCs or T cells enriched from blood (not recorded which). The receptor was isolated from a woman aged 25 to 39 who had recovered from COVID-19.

As DNA, the CDR3 is TGTGCCAGCAGCCCACCCGGGACTAGCGGGAGTAGCTCCTACAATGAGCAGTTCTTC. Its translation: CASSPPGTSGSSSYNEQFF. The chain uses TRBV5-4 and TRBJ2-1; 14 nucleotides align to TRBD2. Germline loops: CDR1 SGHNT, CDR2 YYREEE (reference sequence). V dropped 4 bases and J dropped 0; count of bases not matched to a gene: 9. This CDR3 comprises 19 residues.